The 16 T cell receptor beta chains reported below all come from one sample, sequenced in a study of blood T cell repertoires in COVID-19. The table came from immunoSEQ multiplex PCR; TCRdb's copy has only in-frame clones and leaves some out. The sample shows 200,000 to 250,000 clones, approximately 90% of them seen only once. Input material: peripheral blood. The receptors come from a man aged 18-30 years with active or convalescent COVID-19.

The V and J genes are TRBV9 and TRBJ2-1, with 9 bases lining up with TRBD2. V dropped 0 bases and J dropped 4; count of bases not matched to a gene: 5. The CDR3 is 16 residues long. The V gene's germline CDR1 is SGDLS and CDR2 YYNGEE. The CDR3 bases are TGTGCCAGCAGCGTAGAAAGTAGCGGGGGTTACAATGAGCAGTTCTTC. Translation: CASSVESSGGYNEQFF.

This clone was seen a handful of times. The chain carries TRBV10-3 and TRBJ1-3, with TRBD1 as a possible D gene (5 bases). Germline V CDR1 and CDR2: ENHRY, SYGVKD. Trimming took off 3 bases at V and 0 bases at J, with 15 bases between the two ends. The CDR3 extends over 17 amino acids. CDR3 bases: TGTGCCATCAGTGAACGAATCCAGGGCGGCTCTGGAAACACCATATATTTT. Translated, it gives CAISERIQGGSGNTIYF.

The table lists this clone with a count of one. J is TRBJ1-5 and V is TRBV5-1; TRBD1 agrees at 9 bases. Trimming removed 5 bases from V and 2 bases from J; junction bases left unmatched: 5. Germline values: CDR1 SGHRS, CDR2 YFSETQ. This CDR3 is 15 amino acids long. CDR3 amino acids: CASSPGQGGNQPQHF. CDR3 coding DNA: TGCGCCAGCAGTCCGGGACAGGGTGGCAATCAGCCCCAGCATTTT.

This chain uses TRBV11-2 with TRBJ2-5; 9 bases align to TRBD1. The junction had 7 bases not matched to a gene; V was cut back by 6 bases and J by 5 bases. CDR1 is SGHAT, CDR2 FQNNGV, per germline. The CDR3 has 14 residues. The CDR3 DNA follows: TGTGCCAGCAGTTTCGGACAGGGGTGGGAGACCCAGTACTTC. This encodes CASSFGQGWETQYF. Full variable domain (missing parts from reference TRBV11-2 and TRBJ2-5): EAGVAQSPRYKIIEKRQSVAFWCNPISGHATLYWYQQILGQGPKLLIQFQNNGVVDDSQLPKDRFSAERLKGVDSTLKIQPAKLEDSAVYLCASSFGQGWETQYFGPGTRLLVL.

This sequence joins TRBV3-1 (or the pseudogene TRBV3-2) and TRBJ2-1; 7 nucleotides match TRBD1. Germline CDR1 is LGHDT and CDR2 is YNNKEL (reference sequence). The CDR3 runs to 16 residues. With 2 bases clipped from V and 3 bases from J, the junction kept 7 bases outside the gene matches. CDR3 protein: CASSQRTGPIYNEQFF. For the CDR3, the DNA is TGTGCCAGCAGCCAACGGACAGGCCCTATCTACAATGAGCAGTTCTTC.

The chain has TRBV4-3 and TRBJ1-4, with D hard to call. CDR3 length: 18 amino acids. Looked up from germline, CDR1 is LGHNA and CDR2 is YSLEER. Trimming removed 3 bases at V and 4 bases at J, with 21 bases between. The CDR3 DNA is TGCGCCAGCAGCCACATGGCTGAGGGTATTTCGGGTAATGAAAAACTGTTTTTT. Protein sequence: CASSHMAEGISGNEKLFF.

V is TRBV29-1 and J is TRBJ2-2; 10 positions match TRBD2. Germline V gene data show CDR1 as SQVTM and CDR2 as ANQGSEA. The CDR3 sequence is 16 residues long. J was trimmed by 3 bases and V by 2 bases; bases with no gene match: 6. CDR3 nucleotide sequence: TGCAGCGTTGAAAAACTAGCGGGAAGTCACACCGGGGAGCTGTTTTTT. Amino acid sequence: CSVEKLAGSHTGELFF.

The V and J genes are TRBV20-1 and TRBJ1-5; maybe TRBD1 (6 bases). The CDR3 length is 11 residues. Germline lookup yields CDR1 DFQATT and CDR2 SNEGSKA (reference sequence). Trimming removed 4 bases at V and 9 bases at J, with 10 bases between. The CDR3 loop reads CSAIQGGPQHF. CDR3 coding DNA: TGCAGTGCTATACAGGGCGGGCCCCAGCATTTT.

This clone was seen a few times. The chain links TRBV24-1 to TRBJ1-1, with D hard to call. Trimming cost V 5 bases and J 3 bases, with 9 bases left between them. This CDR3 spans 13 amino acids. Germline CDR1 KGHDR, CDR2 SFDVKD. The CDR3 spells CATSVSGDTEAFF. CDR3 bases: TGTGCCACCAGTGTGTCCGGGGACACTGAAGCTTTCTTT.

This clone has only one observation. This chain joins TRBV7-9 and TRBJ1-2; D may be TRBD1 (5 bases). The CDR3 extends over 13 amino acids. CDR1 SEHNR and CDR2 FQNEAQ come from the germline V gene (reference sequence). Trimming cost V 5 bases and J 1 base, with 8 bases left between them. The CDR3, as DNA: TGTGCCAGCAGCCCAGACAGTAACTATGGCTACACCTTC. Amino acids: CASSPDSNYGYTF.

This clone was counted once. The chain links TRBV19 to TRBJ2-2; tentative D call: TRBD1 (5 bases). The CDR3 has 18 residues. V was pared by 6 bases and J by 7 bases, with 27 bases between. From germline, CDR1 is LNHDA and CDR2 SQIVND (reference sequence). The CDR3 DNA follows: TGTGCCAGTAGGATCCCCCCGGACACACCACTCGTGGACGGGGAGCTGTTTTTT. It specifies CASRIPPDTPLVDGELFF.

This chain's CDR3 is CASSQDRSGRRVEQFF. The CDR3, as DNA: TGTGCCAGCAGCCAAGATAGGAGCGGGAGAAGGGTTGAGCAGTTCTTC. The chain joins TRBV3-1 (or the pseudogene TRBV3-2) to TRBJ2-1; 8 positions agree with TRBD2. There are 16 residues in the CDR3. With 0 bases clipped from V and 9 bases from J, the junction kept 10 bases outside the gene matches. Germline CDR1 reads LGHDT; CDR2 reads YNNKEL (reference sequence).

The chain is built from TRBV5-5 and TRBJ1-1, with 10 bases aligning to TRBD1. This CDR3 is built from 17 residues. V dropped 5 bases and J dropped 4; count of bases not matched to a gene: 14. In germline, CDR1 is SGHKS, CDR2 YYEKEE (reference sequence). The CDR3 DNA sequence: TGTGCCAGCAGACCAAACCCGACAGGGGGCTTAGGCACTGAAGCTTTCTTT. It specifies CASRPNPTGGLGTEAFF.

The chain carries TRBV6-5 and TRBJ1-6, with D maybe TRBD1 (6 bases). The germline V gene encodes CDR1 MNHEY and CDR2 SVGAGI. This CDR3 contains 14 residues. Trimming took off 5 bases at V and 5 bases at J, with 10 bases between the two ends. In nucleotides, the CDR3 is TGTGCCAGCAGTCACAGACAGGATAATTCACCCCTCCACTTT. Translation: CASSHRQDNSPLHF.

The chain uses TRBV7-6 and TRBJ2-3, with no clear D. The CDR3 is made up of 14 amino acids. V lost 5 bases and J 0 bases, leaving 9 bases between the germline ends. Germline CDR1 reads SGHVS; CDR2 reads FNYEAQ. CDR3 DNA sequence: TGTGCCAGCAGCCCGCGAGTTAGCACAGATACGCAGTATTTT. Protein sequence: CASSPRVSTDTQYF.

The rearrangement links TRBV19 to TRBJ1-1; 7 nucleotides line up with TRBD1. The CDR3 loop spans 14 amino acids. The V segment lost 5 bases and the J segment 9 bases; nucleotides outside the gene matches: 12. Germline CDR1 LNHDA, CDR2 SQIVND (reference sequence). In nucleotides, the CDR3 is TGTGCCAGTAGTGACCGTGACAGGGTGGGTAAAGCTTTCTTT. It is translated as CASSDRDRVGKAFF.